This TCR beta chain was profiled in a study of CD8 T cells in ankylosing spondylitis (dated by TCRdb to between 2016 and 2019). At the level of the whole study: T cell receptor beta repertoires were profiled in healthy donors and ankylosing spondylitis patients so that disease-linked TCR variants could be found. Peripheral blood samples were taken, and synovial fluid was additionally collected from ankylosing spondylitis patients. The full study cohort was made up of approximately 27 ankylosing spondylitis patients and 95 to 130 healthy donors.

The sequencer was an Illumina HiSeq 2500. Quantitative 5'-RACE with molecular barcodes was used to prepare TCR beta libraries. The published analysis was carried out like this. To identify disease-linked TCR variants, a new computational method was used, one built on a probabilistic model of VDJ rearrangement. Clones were called with MiXCR by TCRdb after fastp trimmed the public reads at Q25, and only in-frame beta chains were retained. One record per CDR3 amino acid sequence lists the most common genes and DNA. TCRdb's processing, not the authors' own work, is the source of the V and J calls. The table for this sample lists 350,000 to 550,000 distinct CDR3 sequences; roughly 26% of them were counted only once. The ten largest make up 0.85% to 1% of the sample. General findings and caveats noted by the study authors: The disease-linked clones had a CD8+ phenotype and were found at relatively low frequencies in peripheral blood. Blood from ankylosing spondylitis patients appeared to be characterized by a TCR beta motif composed of roughly eight highly homologous amino acid variants. Significant enrichment of the disease-linked clones was reported in matched synovial fluid samples from ankylosing spondylitis patients. Some TCR beta motif variants had previously been reported in synovial fluid and blood of reactive arthritis patients, which suggested common disease-initiation mechanisms.

This clonotype was observed many times. Its recognized antigen is unknown. The record has no base qualities; no much larger clone is one base away. The sequence was obtained from a male donor with ankylosing spondylitis. Sequencing was done on a sample of blood, either unsorted or a sorted T cell fraction (not recorded which).

The CDR3 region has the sequence CATSSGSIDEQFF. The DNA sequence is as follows: TGTGCCACGTCTAGCGGGAGTATAGATGAGCAGTTCTTC. The rearranged chain carries TRBV24-1 and TRBJ2-1, with TRBD2 matching 10 junction bases. Trimming removed 10 bases from V and 8 bases from J; the gene matches leave 7 bases unexplained. From the cysteine through the phenylalanine, the CDR3 covers 13 amino acids. Here the CDR3 DNA is all that survives: 39 bases in frame from base 1. CDR1 and CDR2 were assigned from the germline V gene as KGHDR and SFDVKD.